The 29 T cell receptor beta chains in this list originate from one sample, sequenced in a study of blood T cell repertoires in COVID-19. Profiling relied on immunoSEQ multiplex PCR, and the TCRdb table lists in-frame clones only, not all of them. The profile covers more than 200,000 clones, with roughly 80% appearing a single time and around 9.3% taken by the ten largest. Sequenced material: peripheral blood. Receptors originate from a woman of 80 years or more with acute or convalescent COVID-19.

The V and J genes are TRBV28 and TRBJ1-4; D is possibly TRBD1 (6 bases). Trimming stripped 1 base from V and 8 bases from J, with 14 bases between. The CDR3 is 15 residues long. Germline-derived CDR1 and CDR2 are MDHEN and SYDVKM. CDR3 DNA sequence: TGTGCCAGCAGTTTATATCTGGGGGCGGAGGAAAAACTGTTTTTT. It specifies CASSLYLGAEEKLFF.

This chain connects TRBV5-1 to TRBJ1-6; 8 nucleotides align to TRBD1. This CDR3 contains 16 residues. Trimming cost V 0 bases and J 10 bases; bases outside gene matches: 9. Germline-derived CDR1 and CDR2 are SGHRS and YFSETQ. DNA for the CDR3: TGCGCCAGCAGCTTGGCCGGCAGGGGGCGAGGCTCACCCCTCCACTTT. Amino acid sequence: CASSLAGRGRGSPLHF. Full variable domain (rest looked up from reference TRBV5-1 and TRBJ1-6): KAGVTQTPRYLIKTRGQQVTLSCSPISGHRSVSWYQQTPGQGLQFLFEYFSETQRNKGNFPGRFSGRQFSNSRSEMNVSTLELGDSALYLCASSLAGRGRGSPLHFGNGTRLTVT.

The rearrangement joins TRBV19 to TRBJ1-6, with D maybe TRBD1 (5 bases). This CDR3 region has 15 residues. The ends were cut back, 0 bases at V and 7 bases at J, with 10 bases in the middle. The germline CDR1 and CDR2 sequences are LNHDA and SQIVND (reference sequence). The CDR3 protein is CASSIDVGLNSPLHF. In nucleotides, the CDR3 is TGTGCCAGTAGTATAGACGTGGGGCTGAATTCACCCCTCCACTTT.

This clone was found a few times. This chain connects TRBV18 to TRBJ1-2; the match to TRBD1 covers 8 bases. CDR3 length equals 14 residues. J gave up 4 bases and V 0 bases, and 1 base lay outside the gene matches. The V gene's germline CDR1 is KGHSH and CDR2 LQKENI. The CDR3 sequence is CASSPPGQGYGYTF. DNA for the CDR3: TGTGCCAGCTCACCACCCGGACAGGGCTATGGCTACACCTTC.

This chain links TRBV27 with TRBJ2-7; 8 bases align to TRBD2. CDR1 and CDR2 (germline): MNHEY, SMNVEV (reference sequence). Trimming removed 6 bases from V and 7 bases from J; junction bases left unmatched: 17. The CDR3 is made up of 16 amino acids. Here the CDR3 DNA reads TGTGCCAGCAGCCCAGGACTAGCTGATTATTCAGGGGAGCAGTACTTC. Translation: CASSPGLADYSGEQYF.

V gene TRBV29-1 combines with J gene TRBJ1-1; a weak D match, TRBD1 (5 bases). Trimming pared 4 bases from V and 3 bases from J, leaving 12 bases between. Germline V gene data show CDR1 as SQVTM and CDR2 as ANQGSEA. The CDR3 has 13 residues. The CDR3 sequence is CSVVGQGYTEAFF. CDR3 bases: TGCAGCGTTGTGGGTCAGGGTTACACTGAAGCTTTCTTT.

The V gene is TRBV7-2, the J gene TRBJ2-7; D is ambiguous. Germline CDR1 SGHTA, CDR2 FQGNSA. CDR3 length: 14 residues. The V end lost 0 bases, the J end lost 2 bases, and 8 bases lay between the germline ends. The DNA for the CDR3 is TGTGCCAGCAGCTTAGCAGACATTGCCTACGAGCAGTACTTC. It is translated as CASSLADIAYEQYF.

This chain joins TRBV7-3 and TRBJ2-3; weak D call: TRBD2 (6 bases). In germline, CDR1 is SGHTA, CDR2 FQGTGA. Trimming took off 5 bases at V and 5 bases at J, with 14 bases between the two ends. The CDR3 runs 14 residues. The CDR3 is CASSQEGREDTQYF. The DNA of the CDR3 is TGTGCCAGCAGCCAGGAGGGTCGGGAAGATACGCAGTATTTT.

This chain links TRBV7-3 with TRBJ1-1; tentative D call: TRBD1 (5 bases). Germline CDR1 and CDR2: SGHTA and FQGTGA. This CDR3 is 14 amino acids long. With 2 bases removed from V and 3 bases from J, the gap between germline ends came to 10 bases. The CDR3 protein is CASSLRGRDTEAFF. CDR3 coding DNA: TGTGCCAGCAGCTTACGGGGGAGGGACACTGAAGCTTTCTTT.

This chain connects TRBV6-5 to TRBJ2-1; 14 nucleotides align to TRBD2. The germline gives CDR1 MNHEY, CDR2 SVGAGI. The CDR3 contains 15 residues. Unmatched junction bases numbered 8, after V lost 6 bases and J lost 10 bases. In DNA, the CDR3 is TGTGCCAGCAGGTCCGGGACTAGCGGGAGTGAGGAGCAGTTCTTC. Translating gives CASRSGTSGSEEQFF.

This clone has a single count. The V gene is TRBV9, the J gene TRBJ1-2; tentatively, D is TRBD1 (6 bases). Germline CDR1 reads SGDLS; CDR2 reads YYNGEE. The CDR3 totals 14 residues. Trimming cost V 9 bases and J 5 bases, with 20 bases left between them. CDR3 in amino acids: CATHGYVRGYGYTF. Written as DNA, the CDR3 is TGTGCCACCCACGGTTATGTCAGGGGTTATGGCTACACCTTC. The complete variable domain, with remaining parts taken from reference TRBV9 and TRBJ1-2, reads DSGVTQTPKHLITATGQRVTLRCSPRSGDLSVYWYQQSLDQGLQFLIQYYNGEERAKGNILERFSAQQFPDLHSELNLSSLELGDSALYFCATHGYVRGYGYTFGSGTRLTVV.

This chain links TRBV7-9 with TRBJ1-3; TRBD1 aligns across 11 bases. There are 15 residues in the CDR3. V lost 4 bases, J lost 4 bases, and 3 bases stayed unmatched. Germline V CDR1 and CDR2: SEHNR, FQNEAQ (reference sequence). CDR3 residues: CASSSGQGVGNTIYF. The CDR3 DNA is TGTGCCAGCAGCTCGGGACAGGGGGTCGGAAACACCATATATTTT.

The chain recombines TRBV4-2 with TRBJ2-5, with 10 bases matching TRBD1. The CDR3 is made up of 15 amino acids. J was trimmed by 6 bases and V by 0 bases; bases with no gene match: 4. Germline assignment: CDR1 LGHNA and CDR2 YNFKEQ. In nucleotides, the CDR3 is TGTGCCAGCAGCCAAGATCGGACAGGGGGAAAGACCCAGTACTTC. Protein product: CASSQDRTGGKTQYF.

This clone has only a few counts. This sequence joins TRBV3-1 (or the pseudogene TRBV3-2) and TRBJ1-5; TRBD1 matches 7 bases. The V gene's germline CDR1 is LGHDT and CDR2 YNNKEL (reference sequence). The CDR3 consists of 14 residues. After removal of 3 bases from V and 7 bases from J, the junction contained 6 bases not matched to a gene. The CDR3 sequence is CASSHLGTAQPQHF. The DNA of the CDR3 is TGTGCCAGCAGCCATCTCGGGACAGCACAGCCCCAGCATTTT.

The chain recombines TRBV9 with TRBJ2-1; 11 nucleotides match TRBD2. The CDR3 spans 15 residues. CDR1 and CDR2 from the germline V gene are SGDLS and YYNGEE. The ends lost 3 bases at V and 5 bases at J; junction bases unmatched: 4. CDR3 in DNA: TGTGCCAGCAGCGCACTAGCGGGGGCCAACAATGAGCAGTTCTTC. Residues: CASSALAGANNEQFF.

This clone has only a few counts. V and J are TRBV15 and TRBJ2-7; 9 bases fit TRBD1. Trimming removed 3 bases from V and 3 bases from J; junction bases left unmatched: 3. The CDR3 spans 14 residues. The germline gives CDR1 LNHNV, CDR2 YYDKDF (reference sequence). The CDR3 coding sequence is TGTGCCACCAGCAGGGGACAGGGTTTCTACGAGCAGTACTTC. Its translation: CATSRGQGFYEQYF.

This clone was seen a handful of times. The gene calls are TRBV2 and TRBJ1-4; no firm D call. Trimming removed 2 bases at V and 8 bases at J, with 12 bases between. Germline loops: CDR1 SNHLY, CDR2 FYNNEI. CDR3 length equals 14 residues. As DNA, the CDR3 is TGTGCCAGCAGTGAACGCAGTCCGTCCGAAAAACTGTTTTTT. It translates to CASSERSPSEKLFF. The complete variable domain, with remaining parts taken from reference TRBV2 and TRBJ1-4, reads EPEVTQTPSHQVTQMGQEVILRCVPISNHLYFYWYRQILGQKVEFLVSFYNNEISEKSEIFDDQFSVERPDGSNFTLKIRSTKLEDSAMYFCASSERSPSEKLFFGSGTQLSVL.

CDR3 region: CASSNLQGAGYGYTF. CDR3 bases: TGTGCCAGCAGTAACCTTCAGGGGGCTGGCTATGGCTACACCTTC. The V and J genes are TRBV27 and TRBJ1-2, with 8 nucleotides matching TRBD1. V lost 5 bases and J lost 4; bases outside the gene matches: 9. The CDR3 is 15 residues long. The germline V gene has CDR1 MNHEY and CDR2 SMNVEV (reference sequence).

The chain joins TRBV7-6 to TRBJ1-3; no firm D call. The CDR3 totals 15 residues. The V gene lost 1 base and the J gene lost 0 bases, with 7 bases spanning the gap. From germline, CDR1 is SGHVS and CDR2 FNYEAQ. The CDR3 reads CASSLVAASGNTIYF. The CDR3 DNA follows: TGTGCCAGCAGCTTAGTAGCAGCCTCTGGAAACACCATATATTTT.

This chain links TRBV7-2 with TRBJ1-1, with 9 bases fitting TRBD1. Germline assignment: CDR1 SGHTA and CDR2 FQGNSA. This CDR3 is built from 15 residues. The J segment lost 6 bases and the V segment lost 1 base, leaving 6 bases of the junction unmatched. This CDR3 reads CASSLDRGQTAEAFF. CDR3 coding DNA: TGTGCCAGCAGCTTAGACAGGGGGCAGACGGCTGAAGCTTTCTTT.

The V gene is TRBV4-2, the J gene TRBJ2-3; TRBD2 matches 12 bases. Looked up from germline, CDR1 is LGHNA and CDR2 is YNFKEQ. The V gene end was trimmed by 2 bases and the J gene end by 2 bases; junction bases not matched to a gene: 5. The CDR3 sequence is 17 residues long. CDR3 bases: TGTGCCAGCAGCCAACTACTAGCGGGGGGAATCACAGATACGCAGTATTTT. Translated: CASSQLLAGGITDTQYF.

The J gene is TRBJ2-7, the V gene TRBV5-1; D is ambiguous. Germline CDR1 is SGHRS and CDR2 is YFSETQ. The CDR3 loop spans 14 amino acids. Trimming pared 0 bases from V and 2 bases from J, leaving 9 bases between. DNA for the CDR3: TGCGCCAGCAGCTTGGCGGGTCAACCCTACGAGCAGTACTTC. This translates into CASSLAGQPYEQYF.

This clone was counted between two and nine times. The chain has TRBV7-3 and TRBJ2-7; TRBD1 aligns across 10 bases. Germline V CDR1 and CDR2: SGHTA, FQGTGA. Germline trimming cut 5 bases from V and 2 bases from J; bases unmatched to any gene: 3. The CDR3 contains 14 residues. The CDR3 DNA is TGTGCCAGCAGCGTGGGACAGGGGCCCTACGAGCAGTACTTC. This sequence encodes CASSVGQGPYEQYF.

The CDR3 sequence is CSVEDYPNTDTQYF. The CDR3 DNA reads TGCAGCGTTGAGGACTACCCAAACACAGATACGCAGTATTTT. V gene TRBV29-1 combines with J gene TRBJ2-3; a weak D match, TRBD2 (6 bases). The CDR3 totals 14 residues. The germline V and J ends were trimmed by 3 bases and 2 bases, with 12 bases remaining between them. Germline values: CDR1 SQVTM, CDR2 ANQGSEA.

The V call is TRBV10-2, the J call TRBJ2-3, with 7 positions matching TRBD2. The CDR3 is made up of 16 amino acids. Germline lookup yields CDR1 WSHSY and CDR2 SAAADI. V shed 3 bases, J shed 5 bases, and the junction held 11 bases outside the gene matches. The CDR3 DNA reads as TGCGCCAGCAGTGAAGTCGGGCGGGAGAGAGTAGATACGCAGTATTTT. It encodes CASSEVGRERVDTQYF.

The chain uses TRBV4-3 and TRBJ1-1, with 8 bases that match TRBD1. The CDR3 contains 16 residues. Trimming removed 4 bases from V and 7 bases from J; junction bases left unmatched: 14. Germline CDR1 LGHNA, CDR2 YSLEER. In DNA, the CDR3 is TGCGCCAGCAGCCTCGGCGCCACAGGGGGTGTATTTGAAGCTTTCTTT. It codes for CASSLGATGGVFEAFF.

The CDR3 loop reads CASSSLRGEGETQYF. Here the CDR3 DNA reads TGTGCCAGCAGCTCTTTGCGGGGGGAAGGGGAGACCCAGTACTTC. The chain carries TRBV6-2 or TRBV6-3 and TRBJ2-5; 8 bases align to TRBD2. This CDR3 is 15 amino acids long. V trimming: 6 bases; J trimming: 5 bases; junction bases outside the gene matches: 11. The germline V gene encodes CDR1 MNHEY and CDR2 SVGEGT.

The chain links TRBV2 to TRBJ2-1; D remains ambiguous. Per germline, CDR1 SNHLY and CDR2 FYNNEI. V was shortened by 0 bases and J by 4 bases, with 4 bases between the two germline ends. The CDR3 extends over 13 amino acids. CDR3 protein: CASSEARYNEQFF. The CDR3 DNA reads TGTGCCAGCAGTGAAGCGAGGTACAATGAGCAGTTCTTC.

This chain connects TRBV28 to TRBJ2-3, with 11 positions matching TRBD2. The V gene's germline CDR1 is MDHEN and CDR2 SYDVKM. CDR3 length: 19 amino acids. With V trimmed by 6 bases and J by 0 bases, 14 bases remained unmatched. CDR3 residues: CASRPTPGTSGASTDTQYF. In DNA, the CDR3 is TGTGCCAGCAGGCCGACCCCGGGGACTAGCGGTGCTAGCACAGATACGCAGTATTTT.